Listed here is a single T cell receptor (beta chain). What it binds is not known. The sample originates from a study of OX40 agonist ivuxolimab in advanced cancers. Study-level findings and limits: Some nonresponders likewise displayed low normalized T-cell clonal expansion. Among the lowest levels of clonal expansion were found in partial responders at 0.1-3.0 mg/kg.

Produced via immunoSEQ multiplex PCR; TCRdb's table is partial and in-frame only. Seen here are under 80,000 clones, 90% observed once, and the top ten hold around 2%. The CDR3 has 16 residues. In germline, CDR1 is SNHLY, CDR2 FYNNEI. The V and J ends lost 7 bases and 6 bases respectively, with 24 bases between them. The TCR originated in an adult with an advanced solid tumor such as melanoma, head and neck, liver or kidney cancer. The chain uses TRBV2 and TRBJ1-1, with D possibly TRBD1 on 6 matching bases. The specimen was CD4+ or CD8+ T cells sorted from blood, collected in a trial of the OX40 agonist ivuxolimab. DNA for the CDR3: TGTGCCAGCACGGCGACGGGGGGCAGCAGCAGCGCTGAAGCTTTCTTT. Its protein is CASTATGGSSSAEAFF.